The 8 T cell receptor beta chains in this list originate from one sample, sequenced in a study of T cells after yellow fever vaccination. TCRdb re-analysed the 5' RACE reads in MiXCR, keeping a single row per CDR3 protein. This table holds approximately 96,000 distinct CDR3 sequences, about 8.2% found once. Sequenced here: CD8+ T cells not binding an NS4B(214-222) dextramer, sorted from PBMCs, sampled around 15 days after the first yellow fever vaccination. Receptors originate from a young man who received the YFV17D yellow fever vaccine.

The V call is TRBV27, the J call TRBJ2-2, with unresolved D. Trimming left V 5 bases short and J 3 bases short, with 7 bases between. CDR3 size: 13 residues. In germline, CDR1 is MNHEY, CDR2 SMNVEV (reference sequence). CDR3 sequence reads: CASSALYTGELFF. The DNA of the CDR3 is TGTGCCAGCAGTGCCCTTTACACCGGGGAGCTGTTTTTT.

The DNA of the CDR3 is TGTGCCAGTAGTATTGGTGTTAGCGGGGGCAATGAGCAGTTCTTC. It codes for CASSIGVSGGNEQFF. This sequence joins TRBV19 and TRBJ2-1; 9 bases are a match to TRBD2. Germline CDR1 is LNHDA and CDR2 is SQIVND (reference sequence). The CDR3 loop spans 15 amino acids. V lost 3 bases and J lost 6; bases outside the gene matches: 6.

There are a few counts of this clonotype. The chain combines TRBV3-1 with TRBJ2-1; the match to TRBD2 covers 7 bases. Trimming took 7 bases from V and 2 from J; bases not matched to a gene: 8. The CDR3 covers 15 residues. Germline V gene sequence: CDR1 LGHDT, CDR2 YNNKEL (reference sequence). The CDR3 reads CASTPGGEPYNEQFF. In DNA, the CDR3 is TGTGCCAGCACCCCTGGGGGGGAACCCTACAATGAGCAGTTCTTC.

This clonotype has only a few counts. The chain recombines TRBV11-1 with TRBJ1-1; D remains ambiguous. CDR3 length: 13 residues. The V and J ends lost 0 bases and 6 bases respectively, with 8 bases between them. CDR1 and CDR2 (germline): SGHAT, FQDESV (reference sequence). CDR3 amino acids: CASSLAGLAEAFF. In nucleotides, the CDR3 is TGTGCCAGCAGCTTAGCGGGTTTGGCTGAAGCTTTCTTT.

The V gene is TRBV6-5, the J gene TRBJ2-2; no clear D gene. CDR3 size: 12 residues. V shed 3 bases and J shed 5 bases, with 4 bases lying between them. Germline lookup yields CDR1 MNHEY and CDR2 SVGAGI. For the CDR3, the DNA is TGTGCCAGCAGTTATGAAACCGGGGAGCTGTTTTTT. This translates into CASSYETGELFF.

This chain joins TRBV6-2 or TRBV6-3 and TRBJ2-3; D gene unclear. Trimming shortened V by 2 bases and J by 4 bases, and 4 bases separated the two germline ends. Looked up from germline, CDR1 is MNHEY and CDR2 is SVGEGT. The length of the CDR3 is 12 residues. This chain's CDR3 is CASSYRSDTQYF. The CDR3 region has the DNA TGTGCCAGCAGTTACAGATCAGATACGCAGTATTTT.

This clonotype was counted only a few times. This rearrangement joins TRBV6-1 to TRBJ2-4; TRBD1 agrees at 9 bases. With V trimmed by 2 bases and J by 3 bases, 5 bases remained unmatched. The CDR3 has 16 residues. In germline, CDR1 is MNHNS, CDR2 SASEGT. CDR3 residues: CASSENRGHFKNIQYF. The CDR3 coding sequence is TGTGCCAGCAGTGAAAACAGGGGGCATTTCAAAAACATTCAGTACTTC.

This clonotype was counted between two and nine times. This sequence joins TRBV29-1 and TRBJ2-7; TRBD2 is a possible D gene (6 bases). Trimming pared 6 bases from V and 6 bases from J, leaving 18 bases between. The CDR3 runs to 13 residues. Germline-derived CDR1 and CDR2 are SQVTM and ANQGSEA. CDR3 residues: CSVAGTSMAEQYF. CDR3 nucleotide sequence: TGCAGCGTCGCGGGGACGTCAATGGCCGAGCAGTACTTC.